These 11 T cell receptor beta chains originate from one sample sequenced in a study of tumor and adjacent non-tumor tissue in lung cancer. The library came from three nested PCR rounds adapted from ARM-PCR protocols. TCRdb re-called the multiplex PCR reads through MiXCR, storing one row per CDR3 protein. The sample contains fewer than 120,000 distinct CDR3 sequences, approximately 87% of which appear only once. No cell sorting was done before RNA was extracted from the tissue. Material: lung tumor tissue. The receptors originated from a man between 65 and 85 years old with non-small cell lung cancer.

Details on this clonotype: One end of the junction fails to match germline, which may point to a read error. V usage is TRBV14 and J usage is TRBJ1-1; no definite D call. CDR1 and CDR2 (germline): SGHDN, FVKESK. CDR3 length: 13 amino acids. CDR3 in amino acids: CASSQDPVTEALF. CDR3 sequence (DNA): TGTGCCAGCAGCCAAGATCCCGTCACTGAAGCTCTCTTT. Full variable domain (outside the CDR3, taken from reference TRBV14 and TRBJ1-1): EAGVTQFPSHSVIEKGQTVTLRCDPISGHDNLYWYRRVMGKEIKFLLHFVKESKQDESGMPNNRFLAERTGGTYSTLKVQPAELEDSGVYFCASSQDPVTEALFGQGTRLTVV.

Remarks on this clonotype: The CDR3 does not close with the conserved phenylalanine or tryptophan, likely indicating a read error. Because the CDR3's place on the DNA is in doubt, the DNA is left out and the CDR3 is given as listed by TCRdb. V and J are TRBV29-1 and TRBJ1-1. The CDR3 sequence runs 13 residues, both termini included. The germline gives CDR1 SQVTM, CDR2 ANQGSEA. CDR3 region: CSVGGGGYTEALL.

To note about this clonotype: The junction departs from germline at one end; a sequencing error may be responsible. The rearrangement links TRBV5-4 to TRBJ2-4; possibly TRBD2 for D (5 bases). The CDR3 is made up of 16 amino acids. Per germline, CDR1 SGHNT and CDR2 YYREEE (reference sequence). The CDR3, as DNA: TGTGCCAGCAGCTTCTCAGCAGATCTAGCCAAAAACATTCGGAACTTC. It specifies CASSFSADLAKNIRNF.

V and J are TRBV11-3 and TRBJ1-1; maybe TRBD1 (6 bases). V lost 7 bases, J lost 4 bases, and 16 bases lay in between. CDR1 is SGHNT and CDR2 is YENEEA in the germline V gene. The CDR3 consists of 14 residues. The CDR3: CASKRTGAITEAFF. The CDR3 DNA follows: TGTGCCAGCAAGCGGACGGGGGCGATCACTGAAGCTTTCTTT.

This clonotype was detected ten times or more. The genes are TRBV5-1 and TRBJ2-5; D gene unclear. Looked up from germline, CDR1 is SGHRS and CDR2 is YFSETQ. V was pared by 5 bases and J by 2 bases, with 16 bases between. The CDR3 has 15 residues. The DNA for the CDR3 is TGCGCCAGCAGAAGTTCGGCAGAGCGACAAGAGACCCAGTACTTC. As protein: CASRSSAERQETQYF.

A word on this clonotype: One junction end disagrees with the germline gene, perhaps due to a read error. V usage is TRBV10-3 and J usage is TRBJ2-6, with 12 bases aligning to TRBD2. The V gene's germline CDR1 is ENHRY and CDR2 SYGVKD. The CDR3 is 20 amino acids. CDR3 loop: CAISEELAGGPRSGANLLTF. CDR3 sequence (DNA): TGTGCCATCAGTGAGGAACTAGCGGGGGGTCCCCGCTCAGGGGCCAACCTCCTGACTTTC.

Remarks on this clonotype: A much larger clone lies a single base off, so this may be a read error. V is TRBV7-9 and J is TRBJ1-1, with 9 bases that match TRBD1. Germline assignment: CDR1 SEHNR and CDR2 FQNEAQ (reference sequence). CDR3 length: 16 residues. The CDR3 DNA sequence: TGTGCCAGCAGCGCCGGGACAGGGCCAATGAAGACTGAAGCTTTCTTT. This encodes CASSAGTGPMKTEAFF.

There are a few counts of this clonotype. The chain joins TRBV5-1 to TRBJ1-2, with D maybe TRBD1 (5 bases). This CDR3 region has 13 residues. CDR1 SGHRS and CDR2 YFSETQ come from the germline V gene. V lost 3 bases, J lost 5 bases, and 11 bases lay in between. CDR3 region: CASSSLTEYGYTF. The CDR3 region has the DNA TGCGCCAGCAGCTCTCTGACAGAGTATGGCTACACCTTC.

Remarks on this clonotype: A junction boundary mismatches the germline segment, possibly from a read error. The gene calls are TRBV12-3 or TRBV12-4 and TRBJ2-6, with a tentative D call TRBD1 (5 bases). The length of the CDR3 is 14 residues. CDR3 coding DNA: TGTGCCAGCACCTTATCATCTGGGGCCAACATCCTGACTTTC. It codes for CASTLSSGANILTF.

Remarks on this clonotype: One base away lies a much larger clone, so this may be a sequencing read error. V usage is TRBV20-1 and J usage is TRBJ1-6, with TRBD1 as a possible D gene (6 bases). CDR1 is DFQATT and CDR2 is SNEGSKA in the germline V gene (reference sequence). The CDR3 consists of 17 residues. Here the CDR3 reads CRARETGRIYYNSPLHF. For the CDR3, the DNA is TGCAGAGCTAGAGAAACAGGGAGGATCTACTATAATTCACCCCTCCACTTT.

In regard to this clonotype: A junction boundary mismatches the germline segment, possibly from a read error. J is TRBJ2-2 and V is TRBV6-5, with D perhaps TRBD1 (6 bases). Germline V gene lookup returns CDR1 MNHEY and CDR2 SVGAGI. This CDR3 is 15 amino acids long. The CDR3 DNA is TGTGCCACCAGTCAGATCTTGGACAGCACCGGGGAGCTGTTTTTT. Its protein is CATSQILDSTGELFF.